Each of the 28 T cell receptor beta chains below was sequenced from the same sample in a study of radiation and T cells in renal cell carcinoma. TCRdb's copy holds only in-frame clones and misses some; the assay was immunoSEQ multiplex PCR. The sample lists some 81,000 clones; about nine tenths were seen once. Noted time point: blood 4 weeks post-SBRT, at nephrectomy. As for treatment: 15 Gy SBRT to primary tumor, nephrectomy 4 weeks later. The specimen was blood, collected from a patient whose treatment included radiotherapy and nephrectomy. The receptors shown here come from a woman between 65 and 79 years old with renal cell carcinoma.

The chain employs TRBV5-6 and TRBJ1-1; 11 bases map to TRBD1. Trimming took 2 bases from V and 6 from J; bases not matched to a gene: 6. The CDR3 consists of 15 residues. Germline loops: CDR1 SGHDT, CDR2 YYEEEE. The CDR3 spells CASSFAGTGGAEAFF. The DNA of the CDR3 is TGTGCCAGCAGCTTTGCCGGGACAGGGGGGGCTGAAGCTTTCTTT.

This clone has just a few counts. J is TRBJ1-1 and V is TRBV28; possible D gene TRBD1, 5 bases. Looked up from germline, CDR1 is MDHEN and CDR2 is SYDVKM. Trimming cost V 5 bases and J 6 bases, with 13 bases left between them. This CDR3 spans 13 amino acids. The CDR3 nucleotides are TGTGCCAGCAGTCCCGCTGGGGGGGCTGAAGCTTTCTTT. Amino acids: CASSPAGGAEAFF.

V is TRBV7-2 and J is TRBJ1-1; 7 nucleotides agree with TRBD1. V gave up 6 bases and J gave up 2 bases; unmatched junction bases: 9. The CDR3 loop spans 15 amino acids. The germline V gene has CDR1 SGHTA and CDR2 FQGNSA. The CDR3: CASSRRQGRNTEAFF. The CDR3 bases are TGTGCCAGCAGTCGGAGACAGGGAAGAAACACTGAAGCTTTCTTT.

The chain is built from TRBV6-5 and TRBJ1-6; D uncertain. The germline V gene has CDR1 MNHEY and CDR2 SVGAGI. The length of the CDR3 is 15 residues. V lost 0 bases, J lost 5 bases, and 8 bases lay in between. The CDR3 sequence: CASSYSTRNNSPLHF. The CDR3 DNA reads as TGTGCCAGCAGTTACTCGACACGGAATAATTCACCCCTCCACTTT.

Concerning this clone itself: Here the CDR3 omits its conserved ending phenylalanine or tryptophan, so a read error is the likely source. The V and J genes are TRBV30 and TRBJ1-1; D is perhaps TRBD1 (6 bases). Trimming shortened V by 3 bases and J by 10 bases, and 15 bases separated the two germline ends. CDR1 is GTSNPN, CDR2 SVGIG, per germline (reference sequence). The CDR3 has 12 amino acids. The CDR3 nucleotides are TGTGCCTGGAGAAGGGACACCGGGCGAGCTTTCTTG. It codes for CAWRRDTGRAFL.

The V and J genes are TRBV2 and TRBJ2-6; D is uncertain. The germline gives CDR1 SNHLY, CDR2 FYNNEI. Trimming removed 5 bases at V and 4 bases at J, with 9 bases between. This CDR3 is 14 amino acids long. The CDR3 coding sequence is TGTGCCAGCAGTAGAGAGCCGGGGGCCAACGTCCTGACTTTC. Encoded protein: CASSREPGANVLTF.

The CDR3 nucleotides are TGTGCCAGCAGCGGAGCAGGGGGCGACGAGCAGTACTTC. Translating it yields CASSGAGGDEQYF. The J gene is TRBJ2-7, the V gene TRBV11-3; TRBD1 matches 8 bases. After removal of 5 bases from V and 5 bases from J, the junction contained 5 bases not matched to a gene. CDR3 length equals 13 residues. Germline lookup yields CDR1 SGHNT and CDR2 YENEEA.

The chain uses TRBV14 and TRBJ1-1; perhaps TRBD1 as D (5 bases). Germline values: CDR1 SGHDN, CDR2 FVKESK. The CDR3 is made up of 13 amino acids. The V end was cut by 4 bases, the J end by 5 bases, with 11 bases between. The CDR3 nucleotides read TGTGCCAGCAGCCGCGTCGGGGGGACTGAAGCTTTCTTT. Encoded protein: CASSRVGGTEAFF.

The rearrangement uses TRBV5-4 and TRBJ1-1; D may be TRBD1 (6 bases). The CDR3 is 13 amino acids. Per the germline V gene, CDR1 is SGHNT and CDR2 is YYREEE (reference sequence). Deletions cut 1 base from V and 4 bases from J, with 8 bases between. In DNA, the CDR3 is TGTGCCAGCAGCTTGATAGGGGGCACTGAAGCTTTCTTT. Encoded protein: CASSLIGGTEAFF.

V is TRBV11-3 and J is TRBJ2-2; the match to TRBD2 covers 10 bases. Germline V lookup: CDR1 SGHNT, CDR2 YENEEA. V was pared by 3 bases and J by 1 base, with 5 bases of the junction left unmatched. The CDR3 has 17 residues. The DNA for the CDR3 is TGTGCCAGCAGCTTGGTTCGACTAGCGGGGAACACCGGGGAGCTGTTTTTT. Translating gives CASSLVRLAGNTGELFF. The complete variable domain, with remaining parts taken from reference TRBV11-3 and TRBJ2-2, reads EAGVVQSPRYKIIEKKQPVAFWCNPISGHNTLYWYLQNLGQGPELLIRYENEEAVDDSQLPKDRFSAERLKGVDSTLKIQPAELGDSAVYLCASSLVRLAGNTGELFFGEGSRLTVL.

The rearrangement links TRBV4-1 to TRBJ1-2; 7 positions match TRBD1. This CDR3 has 15 residues. Germline V gene sequence: CDR1 MGHRA, CDR2 YSYEKL. J gave up 7 bases and V 4 bases, and 12 bases lay outside the gene matches. CDR3 DNA sequence: TGCGCCAGCAGCCCCCGGGGGAGGGGGCGAGGTGGCTACACCTTC. This translates into CASSPRGRGRGGYTF.

V gene TRBV5-1 combines with J gene TRBJ1-1; D gene uncertain. The CDR3 sequence is 13 residues long. The V end lost 3 bases, the J end lost 1 base, and 7 bases lay between the germline ends. Germline V CDR1 and CDR2: SGHRS, YFSETQ. CDR3 region: CASSSEGNTEAFF. CDR3 nucleotides: TGCGCCAGCAGCTCAGAGGGGAACACTGAAGCTTTCTTT.

The chain combines TRBV25-1 with TRBJ2-2; D might be TRBD2 (5 bases). The CDR3 length is 18 residues. Germline V gene lookup returns CDR1 MGHDK and CDR2 SYGVNS. V gave up 8 bases and J gave up 1 base, with 23 bases separating them. The CDR3 sequence: CASLAFASSGLNTGELFF. CDR3 nucleotides: TGTGCCAGCCTAGCCTTTGCCTCCAGCGGACTGAACACCGGGGAGCTGTTTTTT.

This chain uses TRBV4-1 with TRBJ1-2; TRBD1 is a possible D gene (6 bases). The germline CDR1 and CDR2 sequences are MGHRA and YSYEKL. The CDR3 has 16 amino acids. V lost 1 base and J lost 4, with 16 bases in between. CDR3 DNA: TGCGCCAGCAGCCAAGCGAGGGGGAGGAACGGCTATGGCTACACCTTC. Residues: CASSQARGRNGYGYTF.

This chain uses TRBV4-2 with TRBJ2-2, with TRBD2 matching over 7 bases. Germline V gene lookup returns CDR1 LGHNA and CDR2 YNFKEQ. The CDR3 has 16 amino acids. V was clipped by 0 bases and J by 3 bases; unmatched bases: 4. The CDR3 region has the DNA TGTGCCAGCAGCCAAGAGCGGGGGACTCACACCGGGGAGCTGTTTTTT. Translated, it gives CASSQERGTHTGELFF.

V is TRBV5-5 and J is TRBJ1-2, with D uncertain. Trimming left V 0 bases short and J 4 bases short, with 10 bases between. This CDR3 region has 14 residues. Germline V gene sequence: CDR1 SGHKS, CDR2 YYEKEE (reference sequence). Here the CDR3 DNA reads TGTGCCAGCAGCTTGGCGGGGTTGGCCTATGGCTACACCTTC. Translated, it gives CASSLAGLAYGYTF.

This sequence joins TRBV27 and TRBJ2-7, with 11 positions matching TRBD1. V gave up 5 bases and J gave up 4 bases; unmatched junction bases: 7. The germline V gene has CDR1 MNHEY and CDR2 SMNVEV (reference sequence). This CDR3 comprises 15 residues. CDR3 sequence (DNA): TGTGCCAGCAGTATAACCGGGACAGGGGGTTACGAGCAGTACTTC. Its translation is CASSITGTGGYEQYF.

This sequence joins TRBV29-1 and TRBJ1-1; no reliable D call. Germline loops: CDR1 SQVTM, CDR2 ANQGSEA. Trimming stripped 5 bases from V and 1 base from J, with 14 bases between. The length of the CDR3 is 14 residues. CDR3 bases: TGCAGCGTTTGGATAGGTGTTTGGAACACTGAAGCTTTCTTT. Protein: CSVWIGVWNTEAFF.

This clone appeared once. This chain joins TRBV28 and TRBJ1-1, with D uncertain. Trimming took 10 bases from V and 4 from J, leaving 13 bases between them. CDR3 length equals 12 residues. In germline, CDR1 is MDHEN, CDR2 SYDVKM. CDR3 amino acids: CATQALGTEAFF. The CDR3 nucleotides read TGTGCCACTCAGGCCCTTGGCACTGAAGCTTTCTTT.

The chain links TRBV28 to TRBJ2-7, with no clear D. Trimming took off 6 bases at V and 9 bases at J, with 12 bases between the two ends. CDR1 and CDR2 (germline): MDHEN, SYDVKM. The CDR3 length is 11 residues. This chain's CDR3 is CASSSAPRQYF. The CDR3 region has the DNA TGTGCCAGCAGCTCAGCCCCGCGGCAGTACTTC.

This clone was counted once. This chain uses TRBV9 with TRBJ1-1; no clear D gene. V gave up 0 bases and J gave up 5 bases, with 11 bases separating them. The CDR3 extends over 14 amino acids. In germline, CDR1 is SGDLS, CDR2 YYNGEE. The CDR3: CASSVAPTRTEAFF. CDR3 nucleotide sequence: TGTGCCAGCAGCGTAGCCCCCACAAGGACTGAAGCTTTCTTT.

This clone has a single count. This chain joins TRBV25-1 and TRBJ2-7; no clear D gene. The CDR3 is 16 amino acids. The germline V and J ends were trimmed by 1 base and 5 bases, with 18 bases remaining between them. The germline CDR1 and CDR2 sequences are MGHDK and SYGVNS. This chain's CDR3 is CASSESGGVLFHEQYF. The CDR3 nucleotides read TGTGCCAGCAGTGAATCGGGTGGGGTCCTCTTCCACGAGCAGTACTTC.

The chain uses TRBV7-9 and TRBJ2-5, with 10 bases matching TRBD1. From germline, CDR1 is SEHNR and CDR2 FQNEAQ (reference sequence). V lost 5 bases and J lost 4; bases outside the gene matches: 4. The CDR3 extends over 14 amino acids. Here the CDR3 DNA reads TGTGCCAGCAGCAGAGGGACAGGGGCAGAGACCCAGTACTTC. Translating gives CASSRGTGAETQYF.

The chain carries TRBV15 and TRBJ2-5; D is undetermined. The CDR3 spans 14 residues. With 3 bases removed from V and 5 bases from J, the gap between germline ends came to 13 bases. Per the germline V gene, CDR1 is LNHNV and CDR2 is YYDKDF (reference sequence). In DNA form, the CDR3 reads TGTGCCACCAGCAGCCAGGCCCCGATCGAGACCCAGTACTTC. Amino acids: CATSSQAPIETQYF.

V usage is TRBV13 and J usage is TRBJ2-1; possible D gene TRBD2, 5 bases. The CDR3 has 15 amino acids. Germline lookup yields CDR1 PRHDT and CDR2 FYEKMQ (reference sequence). V lost 4 bases and J lost 7, with 17 bases in between. This chain's CDR3 is CASSSSREGLNEQFF. CDR3 coding DNA: TGTGCCAGCAGCTCCTCCCGCGAGGGTTTGAATGAGCAGTTCTTC.

The chain is built from TRBV18 and TRBJ2-2; TRBD2 agrees at 10 bases. Germline values: CDR1 KGHSH, CDR2 LQKENI. The CDR3 runs to 18 residues. Unmatched junction bases numbered 15, after V lost 9 bases and J lost 2 bases. CDR3 DNA sequence: TGTGCCAGTCGAGTCGGGACTAGCGTTCGATATAACACCGGGGAGCTGTTTTTT. Translated, it gives CASRVGTSVRYNTGELFF.

The genes are TRBV20-1 and TRBJ1-2; D is undetermined. This CDR3 is 11 amino acids long. Germline loops: CDR1 DFQATT, CDR2 SNEGSKA (reference sequence). V lost 7 bases to trimming and J lost 8 bases, with 14 bases between them. As DNA, the CDR3 is TGCAGTGTTTATAAAGGAGGAGGCTACACCTTC. Protein product: CSVYKGGGYTF.

In this sample, this clone turned up once. V usage is TRBV4-3 and J usage is TRBJ2-7; possibly TRBD1 for D (6 bases). Trimming stripped 4 bases from V and 1 base from J, with 11 bases between. The CDR3 covers 14 residues. CDR1 is LGHNA and CDR2 is YSLEER in the germline V gene. The CDR3 loop reads CASSLGGSSYEQYF. The CDR3 bases are TGCGCCAGCAGCCTAGGGGGTTCTTCCTACGAGCAGTACTTC.